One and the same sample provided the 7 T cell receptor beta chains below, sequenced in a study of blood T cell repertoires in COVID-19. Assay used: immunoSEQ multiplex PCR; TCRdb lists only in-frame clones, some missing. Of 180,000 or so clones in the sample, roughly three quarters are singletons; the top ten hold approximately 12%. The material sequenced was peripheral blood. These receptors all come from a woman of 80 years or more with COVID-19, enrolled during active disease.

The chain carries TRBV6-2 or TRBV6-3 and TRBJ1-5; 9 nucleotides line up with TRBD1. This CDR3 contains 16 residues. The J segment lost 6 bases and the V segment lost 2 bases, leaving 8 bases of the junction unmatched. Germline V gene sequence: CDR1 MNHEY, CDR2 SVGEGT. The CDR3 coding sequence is TGTGCCAGCAGTTACGTTCGGGACAGGGCGAGTCAGCCCCAGCATTTT. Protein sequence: CASSYVRDRASQPQHF.

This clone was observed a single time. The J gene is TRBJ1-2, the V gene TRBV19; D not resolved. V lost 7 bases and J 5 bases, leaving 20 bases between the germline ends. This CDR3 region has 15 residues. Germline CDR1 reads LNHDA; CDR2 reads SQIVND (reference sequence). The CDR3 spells CASTTYPQAGYGYTF. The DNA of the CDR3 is TGTGCCAGTACTACATATCCCCAGGCCGGTTATGGCTACACCTTC.

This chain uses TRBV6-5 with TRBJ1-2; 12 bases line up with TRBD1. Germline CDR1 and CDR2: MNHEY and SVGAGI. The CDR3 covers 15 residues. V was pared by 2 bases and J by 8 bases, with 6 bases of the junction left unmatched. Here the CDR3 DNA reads TGTGCCAGCAGTTACCGGGACAGGGGGCAGGAGGGCTACACCTTC. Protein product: CASSYRDRGQEGYTF.

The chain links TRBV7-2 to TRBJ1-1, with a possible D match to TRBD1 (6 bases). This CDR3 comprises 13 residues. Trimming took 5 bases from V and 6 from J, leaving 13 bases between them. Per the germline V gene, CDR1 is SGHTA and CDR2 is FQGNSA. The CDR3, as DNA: TGTGCCAGCAGCACACAGGGTCGCGCTGAAGCTTTCTTT. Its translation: CASSTQGRAEAFF.

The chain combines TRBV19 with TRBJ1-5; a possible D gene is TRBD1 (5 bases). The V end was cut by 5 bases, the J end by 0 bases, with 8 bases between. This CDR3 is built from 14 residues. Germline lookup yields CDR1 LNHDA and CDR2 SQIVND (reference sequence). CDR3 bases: TGTGCCAGTAGTCAACAGGTTAGCAATCAGCCCCAGCATTTT. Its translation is CASSQQVSNQPQHF. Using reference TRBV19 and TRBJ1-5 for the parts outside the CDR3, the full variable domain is DGGITQSPKYLFRKEGQNVTLSCEQNLNHDAMYWYRQDPGQGLRLIYYSQIVNDFQKGDIAEGYSVSREKKESFPLTVTSAQKNPTAFYLCASSQQVSNQPQHFGDGTRLSIL.

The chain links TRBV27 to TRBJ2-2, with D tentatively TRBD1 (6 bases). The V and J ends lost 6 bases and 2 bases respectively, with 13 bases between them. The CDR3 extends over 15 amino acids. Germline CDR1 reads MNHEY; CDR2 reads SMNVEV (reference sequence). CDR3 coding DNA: TGTGCCAGCAGGCCTTTGGACAGCAACACCGGGGAGCTGTTTTTT. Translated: CASRPLDSNTGELFF.

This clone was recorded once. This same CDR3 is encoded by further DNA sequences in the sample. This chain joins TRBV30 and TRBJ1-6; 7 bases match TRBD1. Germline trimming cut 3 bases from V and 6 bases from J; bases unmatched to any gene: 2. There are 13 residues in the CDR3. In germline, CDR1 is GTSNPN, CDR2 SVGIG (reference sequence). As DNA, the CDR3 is TGTGCCTGGAGCGACAGGGCTAATTCACCCCTCCACTTT. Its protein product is CAWSDRANSPLHF. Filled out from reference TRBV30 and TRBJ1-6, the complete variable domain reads SQTIHQWPATLVQPVGSPLSLECTVEGTSNPNLYWYRQAAGRGLQLLFYSVGIGQISSEVPQNLSASRPQDRQFILSSKKLLLSDSGFYLCAWSDRANSPLHFGNGTRLTVT.